This T cell receptor (beta chain) is from a study of blood T cell repertoires in COVID-19 (dated by TCRdb to 2018 to 2020). Context from the whole study: Samples covering the acute and convalescent phases of COVID-19 were provided by collaborators in the United States, Italy and Spain. The material from the prospective study consisted of cDNA or gDNA derived from T cells, B-cell-depleted T cells, or PBMCs. Subjects who had been exposed to COVID-19, were actively infected with it, or had recovered from it provided the deeply sampled blood TCRbeta repertoires that made up the dataset. The repertoires were made available in a free public database intended to serve as a resource for research on the immune response to SARS-CoV-2. The samples were drawn from two sources: the first 160 participants of the ongoing ImmuneRACE study, and 1,000 to 1,500 subjects contributed by 6 global collaborators. Sample metadata almost always included a de-identified subject ID, COVID-19 status, age in years and sex. Where available, HLA class I and class II types were taken from metadata supplied by the sample provider and were not determined by assay-based typing. The paper as a whole reports these results and caveats: How much clinical and demographic metadata was included differed by source and by participant, and the metadata was provided uncurated.

In the prospective study, participants were roughly 18 to 100 years old, resided in about 25 geographic areas of the United States, and were enrolled through a virtual design. In the prospective study, participants were assigned to cohorts based on the clinical history participants reported in a screening survey and a study questionnaire. ImmuneRACE Cohort 3 recovered participants were defined by two consecutive negative NP/OP PCR tests, healthcare professional clearance, or symptom resolution. Mobile phlebotomists in the prospective study collected whole blood, serum and a nasopharyngeal or oropharyngeal swab from every participant. Prospective study participants could optionally give additional blood draws and questionnaires over an approximately two-month period. Before DNA extraction, blood samples from the prospective study were shipped at room temperature or frozen. TCRbeta CDR3 regions were amplified from genomic DNA by means of the immunoSEQ Assay, a bias-controlled multiplex PCR. Per the source publication's procedure: The number of nucleated cells in each sample was estimated by amplification of reference gene primers within the assay. To quantify the absolute abundance of each unique TCRbeta CDR3 rearrangement, sequence reads were collapsed and filtered. For each sample, productive Simpson clonality was calculated as the square root of Simpson's diversity index across productive rearrangements. This is the immuneACCESS table as TCRdb keeps it, with only in-frame sequences that have V and J called. A part of the clones is gone; compared with another copy, unresolved V genes explain less than half, and the rest is unexplained. D and trimming were read from the DNA, whereas the V and J calls and clone size are those reported in that table. The sample table shows roughly 500,000 clones, and more than 75% are seen once. The biggest ten clones account for over 1.5% of the sample.

The CDR3 holds 14 amino acids from the cysteine to the phenylalanine. Only CDR3 DNA is held: 42 bases, read in frame from base 1. CDR1 SNHLY and CDR2 FYNNEI were looked up in the germline V gene. V is pruned by 6 bases and J by 8 bases, leaving 11 bases of the junction without a gene match. In the case of this clone: Its binding antigen is unknown. Base qualities are not provided; no much larger clone lies one nucleotide away.

The material sequenced was PBMCs or T cells enriched from blood (not recorded which). The rearrangement combines TRBV2 with TRBJ1-2; 8 bases in between match TRBD1. The TCR sequence derives from a woman aged 40 to 49 who had recovered from COVID-19. The DNA reads as follows: TGTGCCAGCAGGGATATCGACAGGGGAAAAGGCTACACCTTC. Translated, this gives CASRDIDRGKGYTF.